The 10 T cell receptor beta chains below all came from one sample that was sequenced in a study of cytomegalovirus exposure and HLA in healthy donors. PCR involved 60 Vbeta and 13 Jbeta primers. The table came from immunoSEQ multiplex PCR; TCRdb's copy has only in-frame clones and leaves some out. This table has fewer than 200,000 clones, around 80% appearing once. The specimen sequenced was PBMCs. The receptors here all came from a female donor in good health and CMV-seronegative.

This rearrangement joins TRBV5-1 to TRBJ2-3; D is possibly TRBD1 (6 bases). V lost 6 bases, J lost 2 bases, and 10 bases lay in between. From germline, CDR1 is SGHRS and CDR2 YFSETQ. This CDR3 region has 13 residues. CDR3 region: CASNTGTTDTQYF. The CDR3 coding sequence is TGCGCCAGCAATACAGGGACCACAGATACGCAGTATTTT.

CDR3 DNA sequence: TGCAGCGTTGCACGGGACAGCTTGAACACTGAAGCTTTCTTT. This sequence encodes CSVARDSLNTEAFF. The V gene is TRBV29-1, the J gene TRBJ1-1, with 7 bases fitting TRBD1. The CDR3 runs to 14 residues. V lost 4 bases and J lost 0; bases outside the gene matches: 5. Germline V CDR1 and CDR2: SQVTM, ANQGSEA.

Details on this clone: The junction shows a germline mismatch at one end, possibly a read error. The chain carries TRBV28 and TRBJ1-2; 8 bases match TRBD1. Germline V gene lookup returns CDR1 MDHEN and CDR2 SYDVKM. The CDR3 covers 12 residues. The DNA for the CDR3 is TGTGCCAGCACGAGCGCGGACAGGGCTGATTCATTC. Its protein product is CASTSADRADSF.

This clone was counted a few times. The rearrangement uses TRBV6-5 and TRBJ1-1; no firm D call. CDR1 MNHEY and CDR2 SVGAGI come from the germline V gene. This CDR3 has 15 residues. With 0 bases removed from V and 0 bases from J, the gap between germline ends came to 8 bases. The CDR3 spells CASSYSGLLNTEAFF. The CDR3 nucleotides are TGTGCCAGCAGTTACTCCGGACTGCTGAACACTGAAGCTTTCTTT.

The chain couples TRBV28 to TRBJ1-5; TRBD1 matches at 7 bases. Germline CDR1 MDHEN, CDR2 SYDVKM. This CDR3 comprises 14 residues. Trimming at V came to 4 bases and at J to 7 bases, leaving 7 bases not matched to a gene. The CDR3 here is CASSWTGSEQPQHF. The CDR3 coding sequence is TGTGCCAGCAGTTGGACAGGTTCGGAACAGCCCCAGCATTTT.

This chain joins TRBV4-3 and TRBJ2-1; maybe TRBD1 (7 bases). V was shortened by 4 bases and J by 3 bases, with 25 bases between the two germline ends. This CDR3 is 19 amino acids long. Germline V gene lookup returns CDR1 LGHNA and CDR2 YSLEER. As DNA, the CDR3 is TGCGCCAGCAGCCCCCTGGGGACAGTCCGGGACTGGCACTACAATGAGCAGTTCTTC. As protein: CASSPLGTVRDWHYNEQFF.

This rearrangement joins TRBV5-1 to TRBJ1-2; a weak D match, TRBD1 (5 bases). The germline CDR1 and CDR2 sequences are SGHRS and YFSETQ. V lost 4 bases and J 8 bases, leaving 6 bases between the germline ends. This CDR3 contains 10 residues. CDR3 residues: CASSRQGYTF. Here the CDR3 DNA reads TGCGCCAGCAGCCGACAGGGCTACACCTTC.

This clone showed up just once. The CDR3 DNA reads as TGTGCCAGCAGTCTTGCAGGTATTGGCTCCTACGAGCAGTACTTC. This encodes CASSLAGIGSYEQYF. The gene calls are TRBV2 and TRBJ2-5; D is unresolved. With the DNA end fitting TRBJ2-7 better, the J assignment may be wrong. This CDR3 comprises 15 residues. The germline CDR1 and CDR2 sequences are SNHLY and FYNNEI.

The CDR3 loop is CASSGPDRAYNTEAFF. The CDR3 DNA follows: TGTGCCAGCAGCGGACCAGACAGGGCATATAACACTGAAGCTTTCTTT. This sequence joins TRBV5-6 and TRBJ1-1, with TRBD1 matching 7 bases. The ends lost 4 bases at V and 2 bases at J; junction bases unmatched: 11. The germline V gene encodes CDR1 SGHDT and CDR2 YYEEEE. The CDR3 has 16 residues.

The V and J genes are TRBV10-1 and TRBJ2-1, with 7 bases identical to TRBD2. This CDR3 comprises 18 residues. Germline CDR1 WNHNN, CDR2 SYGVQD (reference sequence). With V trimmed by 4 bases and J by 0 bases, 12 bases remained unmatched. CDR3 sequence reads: CASSVFSGHRVSYNEQFF. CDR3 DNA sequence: TGCGCCAGCAGTGTTTTTAGCGGGCACCGCGTCTCCTACAATGAGCAGTTCTTC.